The sequence of this T cell receptor beta chain was determined in a study of shared clonotypes between healthy human individuals. Study-wide results and caveats: Rarefaction revealed incomplete sorted-subset sequencing despite large depth.

Naive CD8 isolation took CD45RO-negative cells positively selected for CCR7 and excluded terminally differentiated effector memory CD45RA+ cells. Produced via immunoSEQ multiplex PCR; TCRdb's table is partial and in-frame only. The profile shows 750,000 to 1,000,000 clones, 80% to 95% of them singletons. About this clone itself: The target antigen is unknown.

This CDR3 spans 14 amino acids. Germline V gene lookup returns CDR1 MNHEY and CDR2 SMNVEV (reference sequence). Losses at the gene ends were 6 bases for V and 1 base for J; bases not matched to a gene: 2. The chain couples TRBV27 to TRBJ2-2; TRBD2 matches at 7 bases. Sequences were obtained from naive CD8+ T cells sorted from blood. The TCR sequence derives from a man aged 25-45 years in good health. The CDR3 DNA reads as TGTGCCAGCAGCCGGACTAGGAACACCGGGGAGCTGTTTTTT. Translation gives CASSRTRNTGELFF.